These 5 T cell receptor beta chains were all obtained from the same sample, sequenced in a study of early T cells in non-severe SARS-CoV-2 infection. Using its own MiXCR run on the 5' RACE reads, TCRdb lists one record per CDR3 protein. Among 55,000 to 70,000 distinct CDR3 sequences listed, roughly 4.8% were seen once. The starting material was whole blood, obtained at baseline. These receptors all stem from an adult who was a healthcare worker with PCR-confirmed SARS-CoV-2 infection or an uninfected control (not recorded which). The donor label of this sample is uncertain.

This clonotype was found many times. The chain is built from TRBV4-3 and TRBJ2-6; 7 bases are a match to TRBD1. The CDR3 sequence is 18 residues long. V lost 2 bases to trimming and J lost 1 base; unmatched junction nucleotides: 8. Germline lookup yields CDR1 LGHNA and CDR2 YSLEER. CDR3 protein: CASSQTGQPISGANVLTF. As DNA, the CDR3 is TGCGCCAGCAGCCAAACGGGACAGCCGATTTCTGGGGCCAACGTCCTGACTTTC.

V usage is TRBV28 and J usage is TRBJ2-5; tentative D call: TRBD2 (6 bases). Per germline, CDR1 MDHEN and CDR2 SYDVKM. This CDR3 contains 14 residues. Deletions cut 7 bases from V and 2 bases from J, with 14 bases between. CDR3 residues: CASIVGSGQETQYF. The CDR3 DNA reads TGTGCCAGCATCGTAGGGAGCGGGCAAGAGACCCAGTACTTC.

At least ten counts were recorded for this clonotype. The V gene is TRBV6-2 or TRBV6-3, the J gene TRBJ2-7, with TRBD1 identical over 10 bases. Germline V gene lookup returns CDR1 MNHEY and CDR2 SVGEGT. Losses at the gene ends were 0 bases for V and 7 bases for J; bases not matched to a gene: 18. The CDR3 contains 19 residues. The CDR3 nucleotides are TGTGCCAGCAGTTACTCGAACCCAAGGACAGGGGGAAATCTTGCGGAGCAGTACTTC. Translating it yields CASSYSNPRTGGNLAEQYF.

CDR3 DNA sequence: TGTGCCAGCAGCTTAGTGTCAGGACCCTACTATGGCTACACCTTC. Encoded protein: CASSLVSGPYYGYTF. The rearrangement joins TRBV7-2 to TRBJ1-2; the D is unclear. The ends were cut back, 1 base at V and 3 bases at J, with 12 bases in the middle. CDR1 and CDR2 from the germline V gene are SGHTA and FQGNSA. CDR3 length equals 15 residues.

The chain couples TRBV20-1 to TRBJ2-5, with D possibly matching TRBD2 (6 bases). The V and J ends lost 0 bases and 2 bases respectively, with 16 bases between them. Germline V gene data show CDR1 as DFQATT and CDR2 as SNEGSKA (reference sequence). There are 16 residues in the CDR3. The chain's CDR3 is CSARDPQDYHQETQYF. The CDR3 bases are TGCAGTGCTAGAGATCCCCAGGACTACCATCAAGAGACCCAGTACTTC.